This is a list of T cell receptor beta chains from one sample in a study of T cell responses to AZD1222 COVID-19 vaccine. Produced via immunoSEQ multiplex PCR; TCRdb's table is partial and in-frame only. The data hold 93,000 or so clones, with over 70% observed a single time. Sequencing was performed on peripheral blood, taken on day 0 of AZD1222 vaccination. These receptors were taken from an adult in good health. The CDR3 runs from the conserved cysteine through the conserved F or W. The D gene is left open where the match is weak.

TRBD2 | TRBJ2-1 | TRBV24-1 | CATSATIAGGPGDEQFF | TGTGCCACCAGTGCAACTATTGCGGGGGGGCCAGGGGATGAGCAGTTCTTC
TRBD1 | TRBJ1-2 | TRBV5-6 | CASNLDRGHFYGYTF | TGTGCCAGCAACCTAGACAGGGGCCACTTCTATGGCTACACCTTC
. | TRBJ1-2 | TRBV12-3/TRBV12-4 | CASTLGYGYTF | TGTGCCAGCACCCTCGGCTATGGCTACACCTTC
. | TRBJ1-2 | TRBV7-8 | CASSPREESSYGYTF | TGTGCCAGCAGCCCAAGGGAGGAATCCAGCTATGGCTACACCTTC
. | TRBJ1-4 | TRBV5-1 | CASSLMAGSANEKLFF | TGCGCCAGCAGCTTGATGGCAGGGTCAGCTAATGAAAAACTGTTTTTT
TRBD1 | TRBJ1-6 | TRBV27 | CASGGQAYNSPLHF | TGTGCCAGCGGGGGACAGGCCTATAATTCACCCCTCCACTTT
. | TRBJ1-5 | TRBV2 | CASSETDGGNQPQHF | TGTGCCAGCAGTGAAACGGATGGCGGCAATCAGCCCCAGCATTTT
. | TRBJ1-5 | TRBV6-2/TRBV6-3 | CASSYASQPQHF | TGTGCCAGCAGTTACGCGTCTCAGCCCCAGCATTTT
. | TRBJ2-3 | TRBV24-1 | CATSTAVSTDTQYF | TGTGCCACCAGTACGGCGGTTAGCACAGATACGCAGTATTTT
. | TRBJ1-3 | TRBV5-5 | CASSLDPGSGNTIYF | TGTGCCAGCAGCTTGGACCCGGGCTCTGGAAACACCATATATTTT
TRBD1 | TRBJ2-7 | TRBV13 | CASGTGPGYEQYF | TGTGCCAGCGGGACAGGGCCGGGTTACGAGCAGTACTTC
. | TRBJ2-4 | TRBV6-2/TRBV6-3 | CASSWAGTLLAKNIQYF | TGTGCCAGCAGTTGGGCCGGGACACTACTAGCCAAAAACATTCAGTACTTC
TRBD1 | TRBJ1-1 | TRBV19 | CATSAGTGGRTEAFF | TGTGCCACCAGTGCCGGGACAGGGGGCCGCACTGAAGCTTTCTTT
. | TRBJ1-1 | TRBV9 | CASSALTGAFF | TGTGCCAGCAGCGCTCTAACGGGAGCTTTCTTT
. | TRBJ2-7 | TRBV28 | CASMRLTYEQYF | TGTGCCAGCATGAGACTCACCTACGAGCAGTACTTC
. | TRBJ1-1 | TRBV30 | CAWGRPGNTEAFF | TGTGCCTGGGGGAGGCCCGGAAACACTGAAGCTTTCTTT
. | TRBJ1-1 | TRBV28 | CATENPTEAFF | TGTGCCACCGAAAACCCCACTGAAGCTTTCTTT
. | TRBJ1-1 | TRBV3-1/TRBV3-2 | CASSLRQVPNTEAFF | TGTGCCAGCAGCCTCAGACAGGTACCGAACACTGAAGCTTTCTTT
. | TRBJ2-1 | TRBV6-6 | CASSYGGGQVREQFF | TGTGCCAGCAGTTACGGCGGGGGACAGGTTCGGGAGCAGTTCTTC
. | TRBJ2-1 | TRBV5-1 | CASSLASGYEQFF | TGCGCCAGCAGCTTGGCCTCAGGCTATGAGCAGTTCTTC